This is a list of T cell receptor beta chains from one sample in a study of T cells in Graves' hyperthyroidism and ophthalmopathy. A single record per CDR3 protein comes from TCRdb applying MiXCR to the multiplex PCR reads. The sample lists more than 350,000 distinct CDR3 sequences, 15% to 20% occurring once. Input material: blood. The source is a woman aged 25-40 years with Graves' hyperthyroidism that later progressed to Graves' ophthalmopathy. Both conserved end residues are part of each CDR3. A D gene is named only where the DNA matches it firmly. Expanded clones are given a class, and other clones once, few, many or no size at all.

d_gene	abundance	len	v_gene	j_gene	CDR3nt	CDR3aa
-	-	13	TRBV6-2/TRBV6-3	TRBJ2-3	TGTGCCAGCAGTGGCCCGGGTCCAGATACGCAGTATTTT	CASSGPGPDTQYF
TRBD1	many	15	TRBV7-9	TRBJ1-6	TGTGCCAGCAGCACCGCGGGACAGCCGGATTCACCCCTCCACTTT	CASSTAGQPDSPLHF
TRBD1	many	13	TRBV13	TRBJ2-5	TGTGCCAGCAGCAGTGGACAGGAAGAGACCCAGTACTTC	CASSSGQEETQYF
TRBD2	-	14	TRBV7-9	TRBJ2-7	TGTGCCAGCAGCTTAGGGACTAGCTTCTACGAGCAGTACTTC	CASSLGTSFYEQYF
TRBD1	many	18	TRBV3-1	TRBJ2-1	TGTGCCAGCAGCCAACTCCGGGGGACAGGGGCCCCCTACAATGAGCAGTTCTTC	CASSQLRGTGAPYNEQFF
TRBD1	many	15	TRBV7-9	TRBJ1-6	TGTGCCAGCAGCGTGACAGGGGTTGGTGATTCACCCCTCCACTTT	CASSVTGVGDSPLHF
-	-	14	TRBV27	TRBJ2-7	TGTGCCAGTGCTTCGTACCCGGGAAAGATTGAGCAGTACTTC	CASASYPGKIEQYF
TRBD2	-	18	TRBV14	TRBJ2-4	TGTGCCAGCAGCCAAGACAGCGCGGCTAGCGGGGGGGAAAACATTCAGTACTTC	CASSQDSAASGGENIQYF
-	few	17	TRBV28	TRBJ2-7	TGTGCCAGCAGTTTCCTAAAAAGACAGGACAATACCTACGAGCAGTACTTC	CASSFLKRQDNTYEQYF
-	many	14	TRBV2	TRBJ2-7	TGTGCCAGCAGCGGCTCGTCAGGGGTATACGAGCAGTACTTC	CASSGSSGVYEQYF
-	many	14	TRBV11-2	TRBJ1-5	TGTGCCAGCAGCGATACAGGCTTTTCTCAGCCCCAGCATTTT	CASSDTGFSQPQHF
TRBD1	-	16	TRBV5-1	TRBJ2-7	TGCGCCAGCAGCTCTAAAACCCCGGGACAGTACTACGAGCAGTACTTC	CASSSKTPGQYYEQYF
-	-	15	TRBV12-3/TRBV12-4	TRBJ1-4	TGTGCCAGCAGACCGCCGGGGGCCGAACATGAAAAACTGTTTTTT	CASRPPGAEHEKLFF
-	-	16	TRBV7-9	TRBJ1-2	TGTGCCAGCAGCTTAGCCGGGGGAGCGCCAGGGGATGGCTACACCTTC	CASSLAGGAPGDGYTF
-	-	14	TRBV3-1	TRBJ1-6	TGTGCCAGCAGCCCGGGGGAGTATAATTCACCCCTCCACTTT	CASSPGEYNSPLHF
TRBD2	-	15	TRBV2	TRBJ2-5	TGTGCCAGCAGGACTAGCGGGAGTTGGCGAGAGACCCAGTACTTC	CASRTSGSWRETQYF
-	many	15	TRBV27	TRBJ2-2	TGTGCCAGCAGTCCTACAGATATGGGCGTCGGGGAGCTGTTTTTT	CASSPTDMGVGELFF